This record looks at one T cell receptor (beta chain) sequence and its context. The sample is drawn from a study of blood T cell repertoires in COVID-19. Germline CDR1 reads GTSNPN; CDR2 reads SVGIG (reference sequence). V was clipped by 5 bases and J by 5 bases; unmatched bases: 3. The CDR3 length is 13 residues. Sequencing was performed with immunoSEQ multiplex PCR; in TCRdb, only in-frame clones are kept and a portion is missing. Seen here are hundreds of thousands of clones, around nine tenths observed once, and the top ten hold around 9.3%. Specimen: PBMCs or T cells enriched from blood (not recorded which). This chain joins TRBV30 and TRBJ1-5, with TRBD1 matching 10 bases. This TCR was sampled from a woman in her forties or fifties who had recovered from COVID-19. DNA for the CDR3: TGTGCCTGGGGACAGGGGGTATATCAGCCCCAGCATTTT. This encodes CAWGQGVYQPQHF.